The 21 T cell receptor beta chains in this list originate from one sample, sequenced in a study of blood T cells in healthy people across ages. The second PCR ran roughly 6 to 11 cycles with a sample-barcoded 5' primer and J-beta primers. TCRdb reprocessed the 5' RACE reads with MiXCR, giving one entry per CDR3 protein. In the table there are approximately 820,000 distinct CDR3 sequences, roughly 44% of which are singletons. The sample taken for sequencing was blood. The receptor set was obtained from a man in his sixties in good health.

To note about this clonotype: A read error may produce the germline difference seen at one junction end. The genes are TRBV7-2 and TRBJ2-3, with D tentatively TRBD1 (5 bases). Germline CDR1 reads SGHTA; CDR2 reads FQGNSA. The CDR3 consists of 13 residues. The CDR3 loop is CAGSLGQADTQYF. In nucleotides, the CDR3 is TGTGCCGGCAGCCTCGGACAAGCAGATACGCAGTATTTT.

This chain joins TRBV5-6 and TRBJ2-4, with D possibly being TRBD2 (7 bases). V was clipped by 3 bases and J by 8 bases, with 15 bases between them. This CDR3 is built from 14 residues. CDR1 is SGHDT, CDR2 YYEEEE, per germline. Here the CDR3 DNA reads TGTGCCAGCAGCTCAAGCGGGACACGGGACATTCAGTACTTC. Translation gives CASSSSGTRDIQYF. The full variable domain, rest sourced from reference TRBV5-6 and TRBJ2-4, is DAGVTQSPTHLIKTRGQQVTLRCSPKSGHDTVSWYQQALGQGPQFIFQYYEEEERQRGNFPDRFSGHQFPNYSSELNVNALLLGDSALYLCASSSSGTRDIQYFGAGTRLSVL.

Notes on this clonotype: It is likely a read error, because the conserved phenylalanine at the end of the CDR3 is missing. The chain carries TRBV7-6 and TRBJ2-1, with 8 nucleotides matching TRBD1. CDR3 length: 14 residues. V lost 3 bases, J lost 8 bases, and 6 bases stayed unmatched. Germline CDR1 and CDR2: SGHVS and FNYEAQ. CDR3 nucleotide sequence: TGTGCCAGCAGCTTCGGACAGGGTACCGATGAGCAGTTCTTA. The encoded protein is CASSFGQGTDEQFL.

The rearrangement links TRBV10-3 to TRBJ1-1; D not resolved. CDR1 and CDR2 (germline): ENHRY, SYGVKD. CDR3 length equals 16 residues. V lost 2 bases and J 5 bases, leaving 18 bases between the germline ends. For the CDR3, the DNA is TGTGCCATCAGTGAGCCACACGACGGCGGAAGAACTGAAGCTTTCTTT. Translation: CAISEPHDGGRTEAFF.

The chain combines TRBV13 with TRBJ1-1; D ambiguous. CDR1 and CDR2 (germline): PRHDT, FYEKMQ (reference sequence). V was clipped by 6 bases and J by 4 bases, with 15 bases between them. CDR3 length equals 14 residues. CDR3 in DNA: TGTGCCAGCAGAGGAAGACCGGCGGGCACTGAAGCTTTCTTT. It yields the protein CASRGRPAGTEAFF.

The chain employs TRBV3-1 and TRBJ2-3, with TRBD2 as a possible D gene (6 bases). V dropped 6 bases and J dropped 0 bases, with 19 bases sitting between them. Germline V gives CDR1 LGHDT, CDR2 YNNKEL (reference sequence). The CDR3 runs to 17 residues. CDR3 protein: CASSRVLAKSSTDTQYF. DNA for the CDR3: TGTGCCAGCAGTCGGGTTCTAGCGAAATCTAGCACAGATACGCAGTATTTT.

As concerns this clonotype: A read error may be the cause here, since a much bigger clone is one base away. The rearrangement uses TRBV9 and TRBJ1-5; possible D gene TRBD1, 5 bases. The germline V and J ends were trimmed by 0 bases and 6 bases, with 13 bases remaining between them. Germline-derived CDR1 and CDR2 are SGDLS and YYNGEE. The CDR3 runs to 15 residues. The CDR3 DNA is TGTGCCAGCAGCGTAGATGCAGGGACGGGTCAGCCCCAGCATTTT. It is translated as CASSVDAGTGQPQHF.

This clonotype showed up just a few times. J is TRBJ2-3 and V is TRBV24-1, with TRBD2 matching 9 bases. The germline V gene has CDR1 KGHDR and CDR2 SFDVKD. The CDR3 contains 17 residues. The V gene end was trimmed by 4 bases and the J gene end by 2 bases; junction bases not matched to a gene: 9. The CDR3 spells CATSDPGSGGDTDTQYF. CDR3 nucleotide sequence: TGTGCCACCAGTGACCCGGGTAGCGGGGGAGACACAGATACGCAGTATTTT.

This clonotype has at least ten counts. The genes are TRBV5-6 and TRBJ2-7; a weak D match, TRBD2 (7 bases). CDR3 length: 14 amino acids. Trimming took off 5 bases at V and 2 bases at J, with 14 bases between the two ends. Germline CDR1 SGHDT, CDR2 YYEEEE. CDR3 in amino acids: CASSREGGPYEQYF. The CDR3 DNA follows: TGTGCCAGCAGTAGGGAGGGGGGGCCCTACGAGCAGTACTTC.

The rearrangement joins TRBV11-3 to TRBJ2-3, with a possible D match to TRBD2 (6 bases). Germline V gives CDR1 SGHNT, CDR2 YENEEA. V was clipped by 5 bases and J by 4 bases, with 13 bases between them. This CDR3 comprises 14 residues. The CDR3 loop is CASSNGRGSDTQYF. DNA for the CDR3: TGTGCCAGCAGCAACGGGCGGGGATCAGATACGCAGTATTTT.

This rearrangement joins TRBV16 to TRBJ1-1; no reliable D call. Germline values: CDR1 KGHSY, CDR2 FQNENV. V lost 1 base and J 0 bases, leaving 9 bases between the germline ends. This CDR3 comprises 15 residues. The CDR3 bases are TGTGCCAGCAGCCAATTTGGCGTGGTGAACACTGAAGCTTTCTTT. It codes for CASSQFGVVNTEAFF.

To note about this clonotype: Its ends do not fully match the called genes, so a read error is possible. The rearrangement links TRBV7-2 to TRBJ2-3; 11 positions match TRBD2. The germline CDR1 and CDR2 sequences are SGHTA and FQGNSA. The CDR3 totals 15 residues. DNA of the CDR3: TGTGCGAGCAGCACGACTAGCGGGGAGCCCTATACGCAGTATTTT. It yields the protein CASSTTSGEPYTQYF. Together with reference TRBV7-2 and TRBJ2-3, the CDR3 gives the full variable domain: GAGVSQSPSNKVTEKGKDVELRCDPISGHTALYWYRQSLGQGLEFLIYFQGNSAPDKSGLPSDRFSAERTGGSVSTLTIQRTQQEDSAVYLCASSTTSGEPYTQYFGPGTRLTVL.

CDR3 in amino acids: CASSPWTGGTYNEQFF. CDR3 in DNA: TGTGCCAGCAGCCCCTGGACGGGGGGGACCTACAATGAGCAGTTCTTC. The chain links TRBV7-2 to TRBJ2-1; 8 bases fit TRBD2. V trimming: 5 bases; J trimming: 2 bases; junction bases outside the gene matches: 8. The length of the CDR3 is 16 residues. Per germline, CDR1 SGHTA and CDR2 FQGNSA.

CDR3 DNA sequence: TGTGCCAGCACCCACCTGGGGAGAACTAACTTTGGGACCCAGTACTTC. This codes for CASTHLGRTNFGTQYF. This chain links TRBV12-3 or TRBV12-4 with TRBJ2-5; a possible D gene is TRBD2 (5 bases). The CDR3 totals 16 residues. V was pared by 7 bases and J by 7 bases, with 25 bases between.

This chain connects TRBV7-9 to TRBJ2-2, with 8 bases that match TRBD1. CDR1 is SEHNR, CDR2 FQNEAQ, per germline (reference sequence). This CDR3 spans 15 amino acids. The V segment lost 5 bases and the J segment 7 bases; nucleotides outside the gene matches: 9. The CDR3 protein is CASSQDRARGGELFF. CDR3 nucleotides: TGTGCCAGCAGCCAGGACAGGGCACGAGGCGGGGAGCTGTTTTTT.

This chain uses TRBV29-1 with TRBJ2-7, with D possibly TRBD2 on 5 matching bases. Per germline, CDR1 SQVTM and CDR2 ANQGSEA. The V end was cut by 4 bases, the J end by 8 bases, with 12 bases between. The CDR3 has 11 amino acids. As DNA, the CDR3 is TGCAGCGTTGTCGGAGGAGGAAAGCAGTACTTC. Its translation: CSVVGGGKQYF.

The CDR3 DNA reads as TGTGCCAGTAGCCAGATCCAAGAGCAGTTCTTC. Translating it yields CASSQIQEQFF. J is TRBJ2-1 and V is TRBV7-9; D unclear. CDR1 is SEHNR and CDR2 is FQNEAQ in the germline V gene (reference sequence). Trimming took 9 bases from V and 10 from J, leaving 13 bases between them. This CDR3 has 11 residues.

This clonotype was detected only a few times. The genes are TRBV6-2 or TRBV6-3 and TRBJ2-7; D is undetermined. The V end was cut by 5 bases, the J end by 0 bases, with 17 bases between. CDR3 length equals 16 residues. Germline assignment: CDR1 MNHEY and CDR2 SVGEGT. The CDR3: CASSESRATNSYEQYF. DNA for the CDR3: TGTGCCAGCAGTGAGTCCCGGGCCACAAACTCCTACGAGCAGTACTTC.

This clonotype was recorded a few times. A much larger clonotype is one base distant, so this may be a read error. The V call is TRBV5-1, the J call TRBJ1-2; tentatively, D is TRBD1 (6 bases). The germline CDR1 and CDR2 sequences are SGHRS and YFSETQ. This CDR3 contains 15 residues. Trimming took off 3 bases at V and 8 bases at J, with 20 bases between the two ends. The CDR3 coding sequence is TGCGCCAGCAGCTGGGGAATACCGGGGGCGCGCGGCTACACCTTC. Protein: CASSWGIPGARGYTF.

This chain links TRBV12-3 or TRBV12-4 with TRBJ2-6; a possible D gene is TRBD1 (5 bases). This CDR3 has 16 residues. The V end was cut by 3 bases, the J end by 0 bases, with 9 bases between. CDR3 protein: CASSFRDYSGANVLTF. The DNA for the CDR3 is TGTGCCAGCAGTTTCAGGGATTACTCTGGGGCCAACGTCCTGACTTTC.

This sequence joins TRBV20-1 and TRBJ1-4; D is uncertain. Germline V CDR1 and CDR2: DFQATT, SNEGSKA (reference sequence). This CDR3 region has 13 residues. The chain's CDR3 is CSGRQEVGEKLFF. In DNA, the CDR3 is TGCAGCGGTCGTCAGGAGGTTGGTGAAAAACTGTTTTTT.